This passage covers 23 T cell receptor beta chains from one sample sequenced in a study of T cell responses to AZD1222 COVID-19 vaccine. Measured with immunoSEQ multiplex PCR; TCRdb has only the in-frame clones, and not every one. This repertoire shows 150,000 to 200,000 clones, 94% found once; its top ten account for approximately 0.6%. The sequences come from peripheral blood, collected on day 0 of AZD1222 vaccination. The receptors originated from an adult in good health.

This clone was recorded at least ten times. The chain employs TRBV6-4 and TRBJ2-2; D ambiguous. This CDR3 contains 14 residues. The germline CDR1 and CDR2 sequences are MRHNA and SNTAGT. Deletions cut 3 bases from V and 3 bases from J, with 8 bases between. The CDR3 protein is CASSDRADTGELFF. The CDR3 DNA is TGTGCCAGCAGTGATAGGGCGGACACCGGGGAGCTGTTTTTT.

This CDR3 is CASSHFLNTEAFF. In DNA, the CDR3 is TGTGCCAGCAGCCATTTCCTGAACACTGAAGCTTTCTTT. This chain uses TRBV3-1 (or the pseudogene TRBV3-2) with TRBJ1-1; D gene uncertain. Germline V gene lookup returns CDR1 LGHDT and CDR2 YNNKEL (reference sequence). CDR3 length equals 13 residues. Trimming took 3 bases from V and 0 from J, leaving 5 bases between them.

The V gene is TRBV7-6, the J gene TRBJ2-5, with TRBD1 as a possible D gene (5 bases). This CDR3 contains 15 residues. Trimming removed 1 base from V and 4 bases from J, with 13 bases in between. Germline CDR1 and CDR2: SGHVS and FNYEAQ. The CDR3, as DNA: TGTGCCAGCAGCTTAGGGGGCAGGGAAAGAGAGACCCAGTACTTC. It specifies CASSLGGRERETQYF.

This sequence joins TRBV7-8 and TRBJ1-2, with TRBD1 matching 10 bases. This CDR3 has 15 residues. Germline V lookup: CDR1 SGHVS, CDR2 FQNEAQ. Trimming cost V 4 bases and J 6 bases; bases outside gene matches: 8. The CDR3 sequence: CASSSSWTGGNGYTF. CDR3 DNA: TGTGCCAGCAGCTCCTCCTGGACAGGGGGAAATGGCTACACCTTC.

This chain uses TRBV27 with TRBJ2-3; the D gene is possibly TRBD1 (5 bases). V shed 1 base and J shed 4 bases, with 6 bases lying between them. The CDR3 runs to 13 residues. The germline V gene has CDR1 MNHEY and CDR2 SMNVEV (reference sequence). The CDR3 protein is CASSLWGPDTQYF. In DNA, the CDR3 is TGTGCCAGCAGTTTATGGGGCCCAGATACGCAGTATTTT.

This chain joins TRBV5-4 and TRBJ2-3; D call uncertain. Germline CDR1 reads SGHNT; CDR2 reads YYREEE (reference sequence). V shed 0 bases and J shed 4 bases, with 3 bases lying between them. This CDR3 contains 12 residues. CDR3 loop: CASSLGADTQYF. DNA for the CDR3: TGTGCCAGCAGCTTGGGGGCAGATACGCAGTATTTT.

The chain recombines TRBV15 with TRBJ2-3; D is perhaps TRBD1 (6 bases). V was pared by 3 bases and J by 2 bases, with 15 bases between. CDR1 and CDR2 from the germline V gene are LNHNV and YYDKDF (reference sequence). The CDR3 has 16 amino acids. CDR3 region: CATSRNLQGVTDTQYF. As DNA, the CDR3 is TGTGCCACCAGCAGGAATCTACAGGGCGTCACAGATACGCAGTATTTT.

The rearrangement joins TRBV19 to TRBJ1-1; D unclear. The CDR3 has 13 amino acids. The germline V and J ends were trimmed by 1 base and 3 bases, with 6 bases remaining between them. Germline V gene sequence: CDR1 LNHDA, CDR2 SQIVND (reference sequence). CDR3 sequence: CASSIVQHTEAFF. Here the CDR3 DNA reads TGTGCCAGTAGTATAGTACAGCACACTGAAGCTTTCTTT.

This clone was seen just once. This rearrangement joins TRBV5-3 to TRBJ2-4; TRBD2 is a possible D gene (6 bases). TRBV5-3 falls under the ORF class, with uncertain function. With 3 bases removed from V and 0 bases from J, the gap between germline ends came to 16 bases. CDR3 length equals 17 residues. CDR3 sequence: CARSCRLALIAKNIQYF. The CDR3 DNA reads TGTGCCAGAAGCTGCCGTCTAGCGTTAATAGCCAAAAACATTCAGTACTTC.

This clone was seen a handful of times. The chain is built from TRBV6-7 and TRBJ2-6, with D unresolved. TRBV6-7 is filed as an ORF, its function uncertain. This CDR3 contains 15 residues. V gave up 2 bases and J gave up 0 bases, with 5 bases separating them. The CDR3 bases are TGTGCCAGCAGTTACCAGAGCTCTGGGGCCAACGTCCTGACTTTC. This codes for CASSYQSSGANVLTF.

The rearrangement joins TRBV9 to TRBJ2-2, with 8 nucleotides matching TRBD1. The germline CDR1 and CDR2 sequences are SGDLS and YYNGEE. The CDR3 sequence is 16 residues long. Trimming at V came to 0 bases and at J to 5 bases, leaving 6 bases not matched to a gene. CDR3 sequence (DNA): TGTGCCAGCAGCGTAGGAGCAGGGGGCTGGACCGGGGAGCTGTTTTTT. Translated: CASSVGAGGWTGELFF.

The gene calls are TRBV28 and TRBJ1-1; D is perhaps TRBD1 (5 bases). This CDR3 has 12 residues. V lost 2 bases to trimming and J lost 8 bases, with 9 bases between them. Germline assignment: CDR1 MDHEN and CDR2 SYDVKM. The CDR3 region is CASSLDRREAFF. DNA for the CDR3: TGTGCCAGCAGTTTAGACAGACGGGAAGCTTTCTTT.

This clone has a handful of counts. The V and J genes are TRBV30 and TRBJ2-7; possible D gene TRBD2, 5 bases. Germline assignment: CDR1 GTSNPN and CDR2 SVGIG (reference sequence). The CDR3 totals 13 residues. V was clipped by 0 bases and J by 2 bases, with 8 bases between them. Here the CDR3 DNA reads TGTGCCTGGAGTGTAGAGGGCGCCTACGAGCAGTACTTC. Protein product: CAWSVEGAYEQYF.

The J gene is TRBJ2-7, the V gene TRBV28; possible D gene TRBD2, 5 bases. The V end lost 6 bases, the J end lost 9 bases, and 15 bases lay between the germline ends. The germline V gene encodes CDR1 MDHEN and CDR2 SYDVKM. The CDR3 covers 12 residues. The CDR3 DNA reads TGTGCCAGCAGCGTAGAGGGTTACAGGCAGTACTTC. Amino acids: CASSVEGYRQYF. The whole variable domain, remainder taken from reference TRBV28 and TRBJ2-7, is DVKVTQSSRYLVKRTGEKVFLECVQDMDHENMFWYRQDPGLGLRLIYFSYDVKMKEKGDIPEGYSVSREKKERFSLILESASTNQTSMYLCASSVEGYRQYFGPGTRLTVT.

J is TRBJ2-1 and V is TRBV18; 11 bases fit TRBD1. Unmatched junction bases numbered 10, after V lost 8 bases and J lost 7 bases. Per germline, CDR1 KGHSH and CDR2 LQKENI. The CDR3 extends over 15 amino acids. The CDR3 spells CASQTTGTGGNEQFF. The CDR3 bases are TGTGCCAGCCAAACAACTGGGACAGGGGGAAATGAGCAGTTCTTC.

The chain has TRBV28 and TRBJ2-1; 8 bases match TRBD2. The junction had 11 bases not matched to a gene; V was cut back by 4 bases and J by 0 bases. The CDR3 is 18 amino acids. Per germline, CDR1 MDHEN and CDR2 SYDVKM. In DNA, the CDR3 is TGTGCCAGCAGTTGGGCTAGCGGGCTCCTTAGCTCCTACAATGAGCAGTTCTTC. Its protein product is CASSWASGLLSSYNEQFF.

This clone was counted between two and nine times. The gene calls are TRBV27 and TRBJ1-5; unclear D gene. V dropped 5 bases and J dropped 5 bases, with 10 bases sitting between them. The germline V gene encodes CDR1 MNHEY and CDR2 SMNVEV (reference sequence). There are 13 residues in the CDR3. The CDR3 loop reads CASSVSGHQPQHF. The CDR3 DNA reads TGTGCCAGCAGTGTCTCGGGCCATCAGCCCCAGCATTTT.

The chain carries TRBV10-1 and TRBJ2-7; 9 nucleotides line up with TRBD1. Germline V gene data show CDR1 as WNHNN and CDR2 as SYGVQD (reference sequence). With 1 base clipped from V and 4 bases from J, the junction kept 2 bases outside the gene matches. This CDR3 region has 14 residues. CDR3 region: CASSELTGGYEQYF. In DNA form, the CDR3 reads TGCGCCAGCAGTGAGTTGACAGGGGGGTACGAGCAGTACTTC.

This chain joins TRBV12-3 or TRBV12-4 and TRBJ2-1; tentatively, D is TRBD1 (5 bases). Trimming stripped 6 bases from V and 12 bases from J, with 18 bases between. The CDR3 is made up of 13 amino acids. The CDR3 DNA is TGTGCCAGCAGCGCAATCACCTTGGGGCCGCAGTTCTTC. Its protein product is CASSAITLGPQFF.

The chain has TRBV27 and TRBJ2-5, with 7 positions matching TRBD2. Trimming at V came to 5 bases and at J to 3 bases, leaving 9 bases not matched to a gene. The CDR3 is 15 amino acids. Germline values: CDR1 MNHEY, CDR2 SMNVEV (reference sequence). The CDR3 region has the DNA TGTGCCAGCAGTGGGCGACTAGCCCCGAAAGAGACCCAGTACTTC. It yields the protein CASSGRLAPKETQYF.

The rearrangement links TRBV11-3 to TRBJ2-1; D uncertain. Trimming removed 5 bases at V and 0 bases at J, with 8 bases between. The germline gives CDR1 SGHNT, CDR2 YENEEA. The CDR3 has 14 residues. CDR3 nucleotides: TGTGCCAGCAGCCATAAAAGCTCCTACAATGAGCAGTTCTTC. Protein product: CASSHKSSYNEQFF.

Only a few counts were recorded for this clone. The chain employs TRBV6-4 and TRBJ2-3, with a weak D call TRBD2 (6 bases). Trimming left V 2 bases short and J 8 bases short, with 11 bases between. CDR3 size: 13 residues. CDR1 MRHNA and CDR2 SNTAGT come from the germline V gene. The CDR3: CASSDGEAGTQYF. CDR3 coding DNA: TGTGCCAGCAGTGACGGGGAGGCGGGTACGCAGTATTTT.

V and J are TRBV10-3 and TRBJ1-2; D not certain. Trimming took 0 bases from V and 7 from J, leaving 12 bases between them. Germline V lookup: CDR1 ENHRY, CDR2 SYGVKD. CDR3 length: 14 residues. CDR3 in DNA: TGTGCCATCAGTGAGTCGGTACACATACGTGGCTACACCTTC. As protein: CAISESVHIRGYTF.